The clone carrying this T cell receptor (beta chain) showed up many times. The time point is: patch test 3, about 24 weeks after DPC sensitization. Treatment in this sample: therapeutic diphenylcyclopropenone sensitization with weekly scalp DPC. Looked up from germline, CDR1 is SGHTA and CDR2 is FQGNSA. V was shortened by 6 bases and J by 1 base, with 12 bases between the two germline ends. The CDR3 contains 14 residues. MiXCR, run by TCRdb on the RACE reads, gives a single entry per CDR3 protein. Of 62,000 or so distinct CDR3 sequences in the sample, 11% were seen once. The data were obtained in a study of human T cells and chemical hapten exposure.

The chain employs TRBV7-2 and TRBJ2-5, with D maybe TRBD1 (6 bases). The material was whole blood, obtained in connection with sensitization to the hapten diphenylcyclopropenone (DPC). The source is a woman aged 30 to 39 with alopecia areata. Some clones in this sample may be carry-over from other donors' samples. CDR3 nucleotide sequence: TGTGCCAGCAGTTTCCAGGGGTTCCAAGAGACCCAGTACTTC. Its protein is CASSFQGFQETQYF.